Sequencing of this TCR beta chain was carried out in a study of T cell repertoires in cytomegalovirus infection. About the research overall: It was the public TCR beta signatures that indicated both CMV infection and matching HLA type. Study-wide results and limits: Cumulative frequency of public TCR beta families picked out carriers of CMV plus the relevant HLA. HLA-C-restricted CMV clonotypes gave the most frequent clonotype in two of eight donors.

TCRdb called the reads again in MiXCR, with one record for every CDR3 protein. The sample carries some 220,000 distinct CDR3 sequences, more than 9% recorded once. This clonotype occurred a few times. Its antigen remains unidentified. Sequencing used PBMCs. The sequence was obtained from a human donor in good health (CMV status not recorded). Some clones in this sample may be carry-over from other donors' samples.

This CDR3 is CASSIDRGDNEQFF. The CDR3 coding sequence is TGTGCCAGTAGTATAGATCGAGGGGACAATGAGCAGTTCTTC. The V call is TRBV19, the J call TRBJ2-1; D may match TRBD1 or TRBD2 (5 bases each). V was shortened by 0 bases and J by 5 bases, with 8 bases between the two germline ends. This CDR3 has 14 amino acids. Germline V gives CDR1 LNHDA, CDR2 SQIVND (reference sequence). Looking up the rest from reference TRBV19 and TRBJ2-1 gives the full variable domain: DGGITQSPKYLFRKEGQNVTLSCEQNLNHDAMYWYRQDPGQGLRLIYYSQIVNDFQKGDIAEGYSVSREKKESFPLTVTSAQKNPTAFYLCASSIDRGDNEQFFGPGTRLTVL.